The clone carrying this T cell receptor (beta chain) was seen ten or more times. The antigen is unknown. The entirety of the isolated RNA underwent reverse transcription, so expressed TCRB transcripts were sequenced. Profiling relied on immunoSEQ multiplex PCR, and the TCRdb table lists in-frame clones only, not all of them. The sample contains 200,000 to 250,000 clones, roughly a tenth of which appear only once. The data originate from a study of beta chain features in type 1 diabetes. Study-wide points: Type 1 diabetes patients showed fewer insertions and more deletions at VDJ junctions. Sequencing used cDNA, and cells with high TCR expression could therefore be over-represented.

Sort purity for all populations was recorded as exceeding 98%. Germline V gene sequence: CDR1 WNHNN, CDR2 SYGVQD (reference sequence). The length of the CDR3 is 14 residues. V was shortened by 0 bases and J by 9 bases, with 12 bases between the two germline ends. The sequenced sample consisted of central memory CD4+ T cells from blood. The sequence was obtained from a man aged 18 to 29 in good health. The rearrangement uses TRBV10-1 and TRBJ2-1; D not resolved. The CDR3 is CASSESYGFGEQFF. The CDR3 DNA sequence: TGCGCCAGCAGTGAGTCATATGGGTTCGGTGAGCAGTTCTTC.